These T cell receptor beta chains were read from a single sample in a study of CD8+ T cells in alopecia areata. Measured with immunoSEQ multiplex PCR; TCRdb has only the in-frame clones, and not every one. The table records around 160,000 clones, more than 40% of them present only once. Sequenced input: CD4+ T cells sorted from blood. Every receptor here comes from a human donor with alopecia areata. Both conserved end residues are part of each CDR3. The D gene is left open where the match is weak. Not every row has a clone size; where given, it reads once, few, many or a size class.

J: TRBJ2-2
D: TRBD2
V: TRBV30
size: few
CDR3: CACQREYPTGELFF
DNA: TGTGCCTGCCAGCGGGAGTACCCCACCGGGGAGCTGTTTTTT

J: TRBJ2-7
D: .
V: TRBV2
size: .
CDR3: CASSERYEQYF
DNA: TGTGCCAGCAGTGAACGATACGAGCAGTACTTC

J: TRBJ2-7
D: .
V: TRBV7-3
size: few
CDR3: CASSSQGPTYEQYF
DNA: TGTGCCAGCAGCTCCCAAGGCCCAACCTACGAGCAGTACTTC

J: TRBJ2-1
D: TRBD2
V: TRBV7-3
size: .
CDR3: CASSKGLAGGRYNEQFF
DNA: TGTGCCAGCAGCAAGGGACTAGCGGGAGGTCGCTACAATGAGCAGTTCTTC

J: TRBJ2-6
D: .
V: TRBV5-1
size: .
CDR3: CASSLGGGFAGANVLTF
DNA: TGCGCCAGCAGCTTGGGGGGCGGCTTCGCTGGGGCCAACGTCCTGACTTTC

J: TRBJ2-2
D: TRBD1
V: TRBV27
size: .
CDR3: CASSLGTGSRNTGELFF
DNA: TGTGCCAGCAGTTTGGGGACAGGATCGAGGAACACCGGGGAGCTGTTTTTT

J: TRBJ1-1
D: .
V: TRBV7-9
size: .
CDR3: CATGGEAFF
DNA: TGTGCCACGGGGGGTGAAGCTTTCTTT

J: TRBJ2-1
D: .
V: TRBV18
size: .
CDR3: CASSPLGSQGGEQFF
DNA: TGTGCCAGCTCACCACTAGGCAGTCAAGGCGGTGAGCAGTTCTTC

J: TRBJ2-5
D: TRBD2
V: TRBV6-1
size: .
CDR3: CASTEAGVGETQYF
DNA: TGTGCCAGCACCGAAGCGGGAGTGGGGGAGACCCAGTACTTC

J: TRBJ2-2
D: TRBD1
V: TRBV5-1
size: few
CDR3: CASSVRQGDTGELFF
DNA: TGCGCCAGCAGCGTGCGACAGGGTGACACCGGGGAGCTGTTTTTT

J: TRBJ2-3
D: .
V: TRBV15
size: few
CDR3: CATSRALASSTDTQYF
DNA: TGTGCCACCAGCAGAGCTCTAGCGAGCTCCACAGATACGCAGTATTTT

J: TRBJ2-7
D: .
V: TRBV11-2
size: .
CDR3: CASSSYRNYEQYF
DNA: TGTGCCAGCAGCTCCTACAGGAACTACGAGCAGTACTTC

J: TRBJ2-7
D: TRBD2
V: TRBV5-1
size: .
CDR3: CASSSSGGNYEQYF
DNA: TGCGCCAGCAGCTCCTCCGGGGGGAACTACGAGCAGTACTTC

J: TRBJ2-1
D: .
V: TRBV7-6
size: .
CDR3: CASSQASVFTEQFF
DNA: TGTGCCAGCAGCCAAGCTAGCGTGTTTACTGAGCAGTTCTTC

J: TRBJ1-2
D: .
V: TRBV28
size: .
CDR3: CASSSANRDGYTF
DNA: TGTGCCAGCAGTTCCGCCAACAGGGATGGCTACACCTTC

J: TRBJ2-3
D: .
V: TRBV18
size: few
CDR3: CASSPPLGVRDTQYF
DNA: TGTGCCAGCTCACCACCTCTTGGGGTCAGAGATACGCAGTATTTT

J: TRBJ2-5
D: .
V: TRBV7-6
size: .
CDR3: CASSSQETQYF
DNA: TGTGCCAGCAGCTCCCAAGAGACCCAGTACTTC

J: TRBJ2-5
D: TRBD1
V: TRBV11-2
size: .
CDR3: CASRRGLTETQYF
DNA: TGTGCCAGCCGCAGGGGGCTTACAGAGACCCAGTACTTC

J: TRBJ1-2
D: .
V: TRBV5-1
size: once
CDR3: CASSLTGGKLDGYTF
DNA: TGCGCCAGCAGCTTGACGGGGGGCAAGCTGGATGGCTACACCTTC

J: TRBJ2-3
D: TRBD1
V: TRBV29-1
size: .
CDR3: CSVYPRDSFADTQYF
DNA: TGCAGCGTTTACCCCCGGGACAGTTTTGCAGATACGCAGTATTTT

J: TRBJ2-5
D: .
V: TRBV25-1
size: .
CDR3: CASSELDRQYF
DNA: TGTGCCAGCAGTGAATTGGATCGCCAGTACTTC

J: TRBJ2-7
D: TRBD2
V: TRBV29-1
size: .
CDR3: CSVVTSGIYEQYF
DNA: TGCAGCGTGGTGACTAGCGGGATCTACGAGCAGTACTTC

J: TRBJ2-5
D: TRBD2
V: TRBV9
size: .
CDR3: CASSVGREGTQYF
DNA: TGTGCCAGCAGCGTAGGTAGGGAGGGGACCCAGTACTTC

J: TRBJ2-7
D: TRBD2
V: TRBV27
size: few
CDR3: CASRGLAGYEQYF
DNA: TGTGCCAGCCGGGGACTAGCGGGCTACGAGCAGTACTTC

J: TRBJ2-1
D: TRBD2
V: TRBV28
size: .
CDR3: CASSLPGLAGLWNEQFF
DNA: TGTGCCAGCAGTCTCCCGGGTCTAGCGGGCTTATGGAATGAGCAGTTCTTC

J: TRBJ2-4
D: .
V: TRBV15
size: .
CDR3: CATRTRDKNIQYF
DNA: TGTGCCACCAGGACGAGGGATAAAAACATTCAGTACTTC

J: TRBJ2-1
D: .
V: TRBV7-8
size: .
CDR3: CASGLGNEQFF
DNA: TGTGCCAGCGGACTGGGAAATGAGCAGTTCTTC

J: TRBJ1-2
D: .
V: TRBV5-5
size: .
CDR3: CASSPRTENYGYTF
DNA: TGTGCCAGCAGCCCCCGGACGGAGAACTATGGCTACACCTTC

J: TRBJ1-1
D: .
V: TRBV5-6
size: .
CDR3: CASSLVGSTVAAFF
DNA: TGTGCCAGCAGCTTGGTGGGGAGCACCGTTGCAGCTTTCTTT

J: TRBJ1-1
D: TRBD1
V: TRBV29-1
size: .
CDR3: CSVVRDREDTEAFF
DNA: TGCAGCGTTGTGCGGGACAGGGAGGACACTGAAGCTTTCTTT

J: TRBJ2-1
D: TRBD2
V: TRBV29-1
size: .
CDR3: CSVGTTSGSGYNEQFF
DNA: TGCAGCGTTGGGACGACTAGCGGGAGTGGGTACAATGAGCAGTTCTTC

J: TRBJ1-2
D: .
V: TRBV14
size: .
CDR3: CASSPGVDYGYTF
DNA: TGTGCCAGCAGCCCCGGGGTAGACTATGGCTACACCTTC

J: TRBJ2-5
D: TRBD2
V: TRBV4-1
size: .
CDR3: CASSQVFGLADKETQYF
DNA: TGCGCCAGCAGCCAAGTTTTCGGCCTAGCGGATAAAGAGACCCAGTACTTC

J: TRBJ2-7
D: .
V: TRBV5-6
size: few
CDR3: CASSWAGEPYEQYF
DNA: TGTGCCAGCAGCTGGGCAGGGGAACCCTACGAGCAGTACTTC

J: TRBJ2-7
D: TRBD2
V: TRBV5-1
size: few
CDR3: CASSLALASGGSYEQYF
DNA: TGCGCCAGCAGCTTGGCCTTGGCTAGCGGAGGGTCGTACGAGCAGTACTTC

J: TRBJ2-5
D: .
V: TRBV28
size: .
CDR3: CASTDSDTQYF
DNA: TGTGCCAGCACCGATAGTGATACCCAGTACTTC

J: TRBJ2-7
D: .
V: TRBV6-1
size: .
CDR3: CASSVGYEQYF
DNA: TGTGCCAGCAGCGTTGGATACGAGCAGTACTTC

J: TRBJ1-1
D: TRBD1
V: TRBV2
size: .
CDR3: CASSEPTGGTEAFF
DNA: TGTGCCAGCAGTGAACCGACAGGGGGCACTGAAGCTTTCTTT

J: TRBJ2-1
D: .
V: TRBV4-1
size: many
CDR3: CASSQDADFLSHEQFF
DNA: TGCGCCAGCAGCCAAGATGCGGACTTCCTCTCCCATGAGCAGTTCTTC

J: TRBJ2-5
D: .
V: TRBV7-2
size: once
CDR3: CASSLGASAPQYF
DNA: TGTGCCAGCAGCTTGGGAGCTTCTGCGCCCCAGTACTTC

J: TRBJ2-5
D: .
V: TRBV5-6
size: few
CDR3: CASSLRGQGETQYF
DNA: TGTGCCAGCAGCTTGAGGGGCCAGGGAGAGACCCAGTACTTC

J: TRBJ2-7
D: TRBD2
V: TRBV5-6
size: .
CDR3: CASSLAASGNEQYF
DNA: TGTGCCAGCAGCTTGGCGGCTAGCGGGAACGAGCAGTACTTC

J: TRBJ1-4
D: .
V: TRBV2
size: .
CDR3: CASHWAPGEEKLFF
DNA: TGTGCCAGCCATTGGGCGCCAGGAGAGGAAAAACTGTTTTTT

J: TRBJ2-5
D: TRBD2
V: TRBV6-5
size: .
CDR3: CASMGTSGALSQYF
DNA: TGTGCCAGCATGGGAACTAGCGGGGCGTTGTCCCAGTACTTC

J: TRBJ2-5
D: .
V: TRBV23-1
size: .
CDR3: CASSQYMGETQYF
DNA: TGCGCCAGCAGTCAATATATGGGAGAGACCCAGTACTTC

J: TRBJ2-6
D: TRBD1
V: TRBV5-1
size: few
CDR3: CASSPERDRFGLTF
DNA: TGCGCCAGCAGCCCGGAGAGGGACAGGTTCGGCCTGACTTTC

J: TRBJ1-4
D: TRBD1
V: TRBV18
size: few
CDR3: CASSLGQHSIEKLFF
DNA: TGTGCCAGCTCACTGGGACAGCACTCTATTGAAAAACTGTTTTTT

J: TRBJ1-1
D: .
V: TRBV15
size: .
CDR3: CATSRDRGDTEAFF
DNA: TGTGCCACCAGCAGAGATAGGGGGGACACTGAAGCTTTCTTT

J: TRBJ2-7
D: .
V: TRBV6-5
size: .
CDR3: CASSYSGQLPMEQYF
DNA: TGTGCCAGCAGTTACTCCGGACAGCTACCGATGGAGCAGTACTTC

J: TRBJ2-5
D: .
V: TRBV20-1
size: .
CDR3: CSASGLETQYF
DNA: TGCAGTGCTAGCGGGTTAGAGACCCAGTACTTC

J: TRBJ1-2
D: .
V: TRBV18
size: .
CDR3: CASSPPGRGAYGYTF
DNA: TGTGCCAGCTCACCACCGGGCAGAGGGGCCTATGGCTACACCTTC

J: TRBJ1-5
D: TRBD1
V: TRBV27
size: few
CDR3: CASSEDRGQPQHF
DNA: TGTGCCAGCAGTGAGGACAGGGGTCAGCCCCAGCATTTT

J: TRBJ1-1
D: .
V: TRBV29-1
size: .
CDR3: CSVGSTNTEAFF
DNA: TGCAGCGTCGGCTCGACGAACACTGAAGCTTTCTTT

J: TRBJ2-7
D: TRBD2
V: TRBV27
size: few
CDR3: CASSSPGGPRYEQYF
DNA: TGTGCCAGCAGTTCCCCGGGAGGTCCCCGCTACGAGCAGTACTTC

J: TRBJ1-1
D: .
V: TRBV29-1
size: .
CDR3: CSVAGRWPRNTEAFF
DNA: TGCAGCGTGGCGGGACGATGGCCCCGGAACACTGAAGCTTTCTTT

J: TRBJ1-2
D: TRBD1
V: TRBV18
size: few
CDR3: CASSPGQGAGYTF
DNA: TGTGCCAGCTCACCGGGACAGGGGGCTGGCTACACCTTC

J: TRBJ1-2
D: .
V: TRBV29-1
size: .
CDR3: CSVGRVGRGMRYTF
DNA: TGCAGCGTTGGGAGGGTAGGGCGCGGGATGCGCTACACCTTC

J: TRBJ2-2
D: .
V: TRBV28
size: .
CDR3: CASSPGHSNTGELFF
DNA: TGTGCCAGCAGTCCGGGACACTCGAACACCGGGGAGCTGTTTTTT

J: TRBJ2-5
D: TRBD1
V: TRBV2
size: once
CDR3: CASSPRTGWMETQYF
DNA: TGTGCCAGCAGTCCTCGGACAGGTTGGATGGAGACCCAGTACTTC

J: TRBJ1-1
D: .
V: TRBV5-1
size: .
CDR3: CASSLEGFNTEAFF
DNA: TGCGCCAGCAGCTTGGAGGGATTTAACACTGAAGCTTTCTTT